These 8 T cell receptor beta chains were all obtained from the same sample, sequenced in a study of shared clonotypes between healthy human individuals. The data were produced by immunoSEQ multiplex PCR, yet TCRdb's version contains in-frame clones alone and is incomplete. The table records around 2.3 million clones, nearly 97% of them present only once. Material: naive CD4+ T cells sorted from blood. Subset of the sample: CD45RA+ positively selected. The receptors come from a man aged 18 to 29 in good health.

V and J are TRBV7-9 and TRBJ1-6; 7 positions agree with TRBD1. The CDR3 has 15 residues. J gave up 9 bases and V 4 bases, and 9 bases lay outside the gene matches. Per germline, CDR1 SEHNR and CDR2 FQNEAQ (reference sequence). The CDR3 nucleotides are TGTGCCAGCAGCTCACGACAGGGTGGCGGTTCACCCCTCCACTTT. Its protein product is CASSSRQGGGSPLHF.

V usage is TRBV5-1 and J usage is TRBJ2-7, with 8 bases lining up with TRBD2. Germline assignment: CDR1 SGHRS and CDR2 YFSETQ. The CDR3 is 15 residues long. Trimming took 7 bases from V and 3 from J; bases not matched to a gene: 12. CDR3: CASGAGDVRYYEQYF. CDR3 sequence (DNA): TGCGCCAGCGGAGCGGGAGACGTCCGTTACTACGAGCAGTACTTC.

V is TRBV6-1 and J is TRBJ2-5; TRBD2 agrees at 9 bases. Losses at the gene ends were 5 bases for V and 5 bases for J; bases not matched to a gene: 6. Per germline, CDR1 MNHNS and CDR2 SASEGT. The CDR3 contains 14 residues. The CDR3 is CASSWLAGMETQYF. Written as DNA, the CDR3 is TGTGCCAGCAGTTGGCTAGCGGGGATGGAGACCCAGTACTTC.

This chain uses TRBV5-1 with TRBJ1-5; a possible D gene is TRBD1 (5 bases). The CDR3 sequence is 14 residues long. Germline V gene data show CDR1 as SGHRS and CDR2 as YFSETQ. Trimming left V 2 bases short and J 5 bases short, with 11 bases between. The CDR3, as DNA: TGCGCCAGCAGCTTTGGGCCGGGGGATCAGCCCCAGCATTTT. This codes for CASSFGPGDQPQHF.

The gene calls are TRBV19 and TRBJ1-6; a possible D gene is TRBD1 (6 bases). CDR1 and CDR2 (germline): LNHDA, SQIVND (reference sequence). The ends were cut back, 7 bases at V and 7 bases at J, with 26 bases in the middle. The CDR3 totals 18 residues. The CDR3 spells CASTLSGTRGARNSPLHF. In DNA, the CDR3 is TGTGCCAGTACCCTCTCCGGGACACGAGGAGCCAGAAATTCACCCCTCCACTTT.

CDR3 loop: CASSGDRLPEQYF. The CDR3 bases are TGTGCCAGCAGTGGGGACAGGCTCCCCGAGCAGTACTTC. This sequence joins TRBV6-1 and TRBJ2-7, with 8 bases lining up with TRBD1. Germline V gene lookup returns CDR1 MNHNS and CDR2 SASEGT. Trimming removed 4 bases from V and 6 bases from J; junction bases left unmatched: 5. The CDR3 runs to 13 residues.

The rearrangement uses TRBV5-4 and TRBJ2-5; 10 bases are a match to TRBD2. In germline, CDR1 is SGHNT, CDR2 YYREEE (reference sequence). Trimming took 0 bases from V and 1 from J; bases not matched to a gene: 3. The CDR3 spans 16 residues. CDR3 coding DNA: TGTGCCAGCAGCTTGGTGGCTAGCGGGGGCCAAGAGACCCAGTACTTC. This gives the protein CASSLVASGGQETQYF.

The chain links TRBV5-1 to TRBJ2-1; D unresolved. Germline V lookup: CDR1 SGHRS, CDR2 YFSETQ. V dropped 0 bases and J dropped 2 bases, with 6 bases sitting between them. The CDR3 runs 14 residues. In DNA, the CDR3 is TGCGCCAGCAGCTTGGAGCAGGCCTACAATGAGCAGTTCTTC. Translation: CASSLEQAYNEQFF.